This T cell receptor beta chain stems from a study of blood T cell repertoires in COVID-19. Looking at the study overall: Sites across the United States, Italy and Spain contributed samples from acute and convalescent COVID-19.

In the original analysis: From reference gene primer amplification, estimates of nucleated cell counts were derived. Data came from immunoSEQ multiplex PCR; TCRdb stores just in-frame clones and leaves some out. Clone size and the V and J calls come from that table; the DNA yielded D and trimming. Altogether 150,000 to 200,000 clones are present, about 87% being singletons, with the ten largest covering roughly 3.6%. From germline, CDR1 is GTSNPN and CDR2 SVGIG (reference sequence). Trimming left V 3 bases short and J 1 base short, with 12 bases between. There are 14 residues in the CDR3. Sequencing was carried out using peripheral blood. The TCR originated in a man aged 18 to 29 with active or convalescent COVID-19. This rearrangement joins TRBV30 to TRBJ1-2, with D possibly being TRBD1 (5 bases). The CDR3 is CAWRGQFNNYGYTF. The CDR3 DNA reads as TGTGCCTGGAGGGGGCAGTTTAATAACTATGGCTACACCTTC.